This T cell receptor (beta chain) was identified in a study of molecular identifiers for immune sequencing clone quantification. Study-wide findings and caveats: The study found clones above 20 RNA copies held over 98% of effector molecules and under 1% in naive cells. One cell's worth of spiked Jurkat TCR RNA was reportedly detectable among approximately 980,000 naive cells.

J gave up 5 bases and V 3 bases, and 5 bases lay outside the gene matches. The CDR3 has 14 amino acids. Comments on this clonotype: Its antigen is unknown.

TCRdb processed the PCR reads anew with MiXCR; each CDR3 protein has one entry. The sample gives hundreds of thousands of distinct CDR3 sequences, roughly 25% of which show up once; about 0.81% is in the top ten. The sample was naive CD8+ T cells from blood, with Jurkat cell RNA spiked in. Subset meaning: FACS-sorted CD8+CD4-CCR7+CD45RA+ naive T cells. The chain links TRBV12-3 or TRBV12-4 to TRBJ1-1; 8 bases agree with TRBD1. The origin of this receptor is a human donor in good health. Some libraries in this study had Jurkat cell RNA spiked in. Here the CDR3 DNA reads TGTGCCAGCAGTTTTACAGGGGGACGAACTGAAGCTTTCTTT. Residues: CASSFTGGRTEAFF.